Sequencing of this T cell receptor (beta chain) was carried out in a study of T-cell reconstitution after alpha-beta-depleted transplantation in children. Study-level points and caveats: Reportedly, roughly two months post-transplant, alpha-beta T cells arose from several hundred expanded graft clones.

This clonotype appeared many times. Its antigen is unknown. Unique molecular identifiers were incorporated during preparation of the TCRbeta library. TCRdb reanalysed the PCR reads using MiXCR and keeps one entry per CDR3 protein. The sample lists hundreds of thousands of distinct CDR3 sequences, over 10% occurring once. Germline V gene data show CDR1 as ENHRY and CDR2 as SYGVKD. The CDR3 totals 15 residues. The V segment lost 4 bases and the J segment 1 base; nucleotides outside the gene matches: 5. The chain carries TRBV10-3 and TRBJ1-1, with TRBD1 matching over 8 bases. The sequenced sample was PBMCs, mostly from graft donor cells, obtained 360 days after TCRalphabeta/CD19-depleted stem cell transplant. The TCR comes from a male patient aged 5 to 17 who had a stem cell transplant for acute myeloid leukemia, so the T cells may come from the graft donor. The CDR3 loop is CAISAQGAENTEAFF. DNA for the CDR3: TGTGCCATCAGTGCTCAGGGGGCGGAGAACACTGAAGCTTTCTTT.